This TCR beta chain stems from a study of cytotoxic CD8 clonotypes in ibrutinib-treated CLL (dated by TCRdb to the early 2020s). Regarding the research as a whole: In this cohort, 15 patients were treatment-naive and roughly ten were relapsed/refractory, while around 17 had unmutated IGHV. Partial responses were observed in roughly 25 patients and complete responses in 2; after a median follow-up of roughly 72 months, remission was maintained in 15 or so patients and progression was observed in roughly twelve. Samples averaged approximately 260,000 productive templates and roughly 86,000 productive rearrangements. Cryopreserved peripheral blood mononuclear cells were obtained prior to treatment, at the time of response, and at either disease progression or sustained remission. Longitudinal samples were available for about 30% of the 86 trial participants. Response samples were taken after a median of roughly a year on treatment, ranging from 6 to 36 months.

Approximately 2 micrograms of genomic DNA were extracted from cryopreserved PBMCs for TCR beta library preparation. Longitudinal blood samples from CLL patients on ibrutinib monotherapy underwent high-throughput TCR beta sequencing. The patients took part in an open-label, single-center phase 2 trial of ibrutinib monotherapy. Looking up the germline V gene yields CDR1 LGHNA and CDR2 YSLEER. Between the V and J ends, shortened by 0 bases and 7 bases respectively, the junction contains 5 bases. There are 12 amino acids in the CDR3, from cysteine to phenylalanine inclusive. The entry retains the CDR3 DNA only, 36 bases that are in frame from base 1. Each clonotype received, on average, around 9.6x coverage in deep resolution sequencing performed on a MiSeq, where the target depth lay between 1 in 1 million and 1 in 200,000 T cells. The immunoSEQ hsTCRB Kit was used to generate TCR beta libraries. The original methods were these. The data were analyzed with ImmunoSEQ Analyzer and ImmunoSEQ Data Assistant, and V, D and J gene assignments followed IMGT definitions. Clonality, which ranges from 0 to 1, was calculated by subtracting the normalized Shannon entropy of productive rearrangement frequencies from one. Only overrepresented clonotypes making up at least 0.05% of each patient's repertoire were included in the public clonotype analysis. Thirteen age-matched healthy donor repertoires from immuneACCESS were used as controls for clonality. This immuneACCESS table, as held by TCRdb, lists in-frame sequences with V and J called but not all clones. Of the missing ones, under half trace to an unresolved V gene in checked studies; the others have no known cause. From that table come the V and J calls and clone size; the DNA was used to work out D and trimming. The sample table lists around 310,000 clones, just under 80% of them with a count of one. The top ten hold 6.5% to 8% of the sample.

General findings and caveats noted by the study authors: Sampling times were not matched between patients in sustained remission and patients whose disease was progressing, and lymph node repertoires were not examined. Public clonotypes were rare and either shrank or stayed stable during treatment, and the rise in clonality at ibrutinib response reflected expansion of private clonotypes. At baseline, clonality was higher than in age-matched healthy donors and showed a strong correlation with circulating CD8+ T-cell counts. Clonality rose at ibrutinib response, remained stable during sustained remission, and dropped back toward baseline at progression.

Remarks on this clone: No cognate antigen has been identified for it. Base qualities are not recorded, but no much larger clone differs from it by a single base.

The sequence was obtained from a human donor with chronic lymphocytic leukemia. The input for sequencing was PBMCs, taken before ibrutinib treatment. The rearranged segments are TRBV4-3 and TRBJ2-3, with the D gene not clear enough to name. The CDR3 has the sequence CASSQEENTQYF. The bases are TGCGCCAGCAGCCAAGAAGAGAATACGCAGTATTTT.